The 23 T cell receptor beta chains below were found in one sample sequenced in a study of cytomegalovirus exposure and HLA in healthy donors (dated by TCRdb to the late 2010s). Libraries were built with the immunoSEQ multiplex PCR assay. The multiplex PCR relied on a mix of 60 forward primers for TCR Vbeta segments and 13 reverse primers for TCR Jbeta segments. Drawn from immuneACCESS, this table holds only the in-frame rearrangements with V and J called that TCRdb kept. Clones are partly lost; checked studies trace under half to an unresolved V gene and leave the rest unexplained. The sample profile shows fewer than 200,000 clones; more than 65% of them were found once. The biggest ten clones account for around 1.5% of the sample. Material for sequencing was PBMCs. The receptors were gathered from a male donor in good health and CMV-seronegative.

This clone was recorded once. The rearrangement links TRBV11-3 to TRBJ2-2; 7 nucleotides align to TRBD2. J gave up 2 bases and V 0 bases, and 3 bases lay outside the gene matches. Germline lookup yields CDR1 SGHNT and CDR2 YENEEA. The length of the CDR3 is 16 residues. CDR3 amino acids: CASSLDLAANTGELFF. Written as DNA, the CDR3 is TGTGCCAGCAGCTTAGATCTAGCGGCTAACACCGGGGAGCTGTTTTTT.

The J gene is TRBJ1-3, the V gene TRBV9; 8 bases map to TRBD1. The CDR3 has 15 amino acids. The germline CDR1 and CDR2 sequences are SGDLS and YYNGEE. Germline trimming cut 4 bases from V and 2 bases from J; bases unmatched to any gene: 5. Here the CDR3 reads CASSLGQGAGNTIYF. The CDR3, as DNA: TGTGCCAGCAGCCTTGGACAGGGTGCTGGAAACACCATATATTTT.

The V and J genes are TRBV5-4 and TRBJ2-2, with 7 bases identical to TRBD2. From germline, CDR1 is SGHNT and CDR2 YYREEE (reference sequence). J was trimmed by 2 bases and V by 4 bases; bases with no gene match: 2. CDR3 length: 14 amino acids. Written as DNA, the CDR3 is TGTGCCAGCAGCGGGGACTACAACACCGGGGAGCTGTTTTTT. Encoded protein: CASSGDYNTGELFF. Based on the CDR3 plus reference TRBV5-4 and TRBJ2-2, the full variable domain is ETGVTQSPTHLIKTRGQQVTLRCSSQSGHNTVSWYQQALGQGPQFIFQYYREEENGRGNFPPRFSGLQFPNYSSELNVNALELDDSALYLCASSGDYNTGELFFGEGSRLTVL.

This clone is a singleton in its sample. A junction boundary mismatches the germline segment, possibly from a read error. This rearrangement joins TRBV9 to TRBJ1-1; TRBD1 matches 7 bases. Germline assignment: CDR1 SGDLS and CDR2 YYNGEE. The CDR3 is 15 residues long. The CDR3 bases are TGTGCCAGAAGCGTAGGGCCGGGGCAGGGGGATGAAGCTTTCTTT. This encodes CARSVGPGQGDEAFF.

The chain employs TRBV28 and TRBJ1-5; the match to TRBD1 covers 9 bases. V shed 3 bases, J shed 6 bases, and the junction held 3 bases outside the gene matches. Germline V gives CDR1 MDHEN, CDR2 SYDVKM. The CDR3 extends over 14 amino acids. CDR3 coding DNA: TGTGCCAGCAGTTTCGGGACAGGGAGTCAGCCCCAGCATTTT. This gives the protein CASSFGTGSQPQHF.

The genes are TRBV19 and TRBJ1-5; D gene ambiguous. The CDR3 totals 15 residues. The V and J ends lost 0 bases and 5 bases respectively, with 11 bases between them. Germline lookup yields CDR1 LNHDA and CDR2 SQIVND (reference sequence). The CDR3 is CASSIEGMRDQPQHF. The CDR3, as DNA: TGTGCCAGTAGTATAGAGGGAATGAGGGATCAGCCCCAGCATTTT.

This clone was recorded once. V is TRBV5-6 and J is TRBJ2-7; tentatively, D is TRBD2 (6 bases). Trimming left V 7 bases short and J 3 bases short, with 14 bases between. The CDR3 runs to 13 residues. Germline V CDR1 and CDR2: SGHDT, YYEEEE. In DNA, the CDR3 is TGTGCCAGCGGGGACGGGGGTCTCTACGAGCAGTACTTC. Protein sequence: CASGDGGLYEQYF.

This chain links TRBV10-3 with TRBJ1-1, with D perhaps matching TRBD1 (5 bases). Trimming pared 7 bases from V and 0 bases from J, leaving 9 bases between. The CDR3 contains 13 residues. Germline V gene sequence: CDR1 ENHRY, CDR2 SYGVKD. The CDR3 DNA follows: TGTGCCATCAAGGACACTCTGAACACTGAAGCTTTCTTT. Residues: CAIKDTLNTEAFF.

V gene TRBV9 combines with J gene TRBJ1-2; TRBD1 is a possible D gene (5 bases). The CDR3 totals 13 residues. V lost 3 bases, J lost 8 bases, and 14 bases lay in between. Per germline, CDR1 SGDLS and CDR2 YYNGEE. In nucleotides, the CDR3 is TGTGCCAGCAGCGGACAGCTATTCCGCGGCTACACCTTC. It specifies CASSGQLFRGYTF.

V and J are TRBV6-6 and TRBJ2-3; weak D call: TRBD2 (5 bases). The germline V gene encodes CDR1 MNHNY and CDR2 SVGAGI (reference sequence). CDR3 length: 13 amino acids. The germline V and J ends were trimmed by 6 bases and 6 bases, with 13 bases remaining between them. CDR3 in DNA: TGTGCCAGCAGGAGGGATTTGAGTGATACGCAGTATTTT. Its translation: CASRRDLSDTQYF.

This clone showed up just once. V is TRBV6-1 and J is TRBJ2-7, with D possibly TRBD1 on 6 matching bases. V shed 2 bases and J shed 6 bases, with 11 bases lying between them. The CDR3 length is 13 residues. The germline V gene encodes CDR1 MNHNS and CDR2 SASEGT. DNA of the CDR3: TGTGCCAGCAGTGAAAGTACAGGGTTCGAGCAGTACTTC. This sequence encodes CASSESTGFEQYF.

Points on this clone: A read error may produce the germline difference seen at one junction end. This chain uses TRBV12-5 with TRBJ1-2, with D perhaps matching TRBD1 (6 bases). Looked up from germline, CDR1 is LGHNT and CDR2 is FRNRAP. There are 13 residues in the CDR3. The CDR3 nucleotides are TGTGCTGGTGGGGCAGGGGCAAACTATGGCTACACCTTC. Translating gives CAGGAGANYGYTF. The variable domain in full, completed from reference TRBV12-5 and TRBJ1-2, reads DARVTQTPRHKVTEMGQEVTMRCQPILGHNTVFWYRQTMMQGLELLAYFRNRAPLDDSGMPKDRFSAEMPDATLATLKIQPSEPRDSAVYFCAGGAGANYGYTFGSGTRLTVV.

The genes are TRBV7-2 and TRBJ2-2; TRBD2 aligns across 12 bases. Germline loops: CDR1 SGHTA, CDR2 FQGNSA. The CDR3 is 15 amino acids. V shed 5 bases and J 6 bases; nucleotides not matched to a gene: 4. CDR3 region: CASSTRTSGAGELFF. The CDR3 DNA follows: TGTGCCAGCAGCACCAGGACTAGCGGGGCCGGGGAGCTGTTTTTT.

The chain carries TRBV18 and TRBJ2-2; 11 bases are a match to TRBD2. J was trimmed by 1 base and V by 2 bases; bases with no gene match: 6. CDR1 KGHSH and CDR2 LQKENI come from the germline V gene. The CDR3 is made up of 18 amino acids. Here the CDR3 reads CASSPTPSGGQNTGELFF. The CDR3, as DNA: TGTGCCAGCTCACCAACGCCTAGCGGGGGGCAGAACACCGGGGAGCTGTTTTTT.

This sequence joins TRBV15 and TRBJ2-5; D is unclear. From germline, CDR1 is LNHNV and CDR2 YYDKDF (reference sequence). There are 15 residues in the CDR3. The V and J ends lost 3 bases and 3 bases respectively, with 14 bases between them. The CDR3 loop reads CATSSPRNIEETQYF. The CDR3 DNA follows: TGTGCCACCAGCAGCCCGCGGAATATAGAAGAGACCCAGTACTTC.

The genes are TRBV6-5 and TRBJ1-2; 8 bases align to TRBD1. The length of the CDR3 is 14 residues. The V gene end was trimmed by 4 bases and the J gene end by 8 bases; junction bases not matched to a gene: 9. Germline V gene sequence: CDR1 MNHEY, CDR2 SVGAGI. The CDR3 DNA sequence: TGTGCCAGCAGTTTTCATGACAGGGGCGTAGGCTACACCTTC. It is translated as CASSFHDRGVGYTF.

The V and J genes are TRBV9 and TRBJ2-5; the D gene is possibly TRBD1 (6 bases). Per the germline V gene, CDR1 is SGDLS and CDR2 is YYNGEE. The CDR3 spans 13 residues. V was shortened by 7 bases and J by 3 bases, with 13 bases between the two germline ends. The CDR3 DNA follows: TGTGCCAGCTCCGTGTCAGGGGAAGAGACCCAGTACTTC. Its protein is CASSVSGEETQYF. The full variable domain, completed using reference TRBV9 and TRBJ2-5, is DSGVTQTPKHLITATGQRVTLRCSPRSGDLSVYWYQQSLDQGLQFLIQYYNGEERAKGNILERFSAQQFPDLHSELNLSSLELGDSALYFCASSVSGEETQYFGPGTRLLVL.

V gene TRBV28 combines with J gene TRBJ1-4; 7 bases line up with TRBD1. This CDR3 has 16 residues. V shed 1 base and J 0 bases; nucleotides not matched to a gene: 2. Per germline, CDR1 MDHEN and CDR2 SYDVKM. DNA of the CDR3: TGTGCCAGCAGTTTATCGGGGACAGCAACTAATGAAAAACTGTTTTTT. It encodes CASSLSGTATNEKLFF.

The V call is TRBV7-3, the J call TRBJ1-5, with TRBD1 matching over 8 bases. Trimming cost V 5 bases and J 2 bases; bases outside gene matches: 8. From germline, CDR1 is SGHTA and CDR2 FQGTGA. The CDR3 is made up of 16 amino acids. The CDR3 loop is CASSQEGQGGNQPQHF. CDR3 bases: TGTGCCAGCAGCCAAGAAGGACAGGGCGGCAATCAGCCCCAGCATTTT.

The V and J genes are TRBV5-7 and TRBJ1-2; possible D gene TRBD1, 6 bases. TRBV5-7 is marked as an open reading frame, function uncertain. Trimming removed 0 bases from V and 5 bases from J, with 8 bases in between. The CDR3 length is 13 residues. For the CDR3, the DNA is TGTGCCAGCAGCTTGGTCGGACAGTATGGCTACACCTTC. The encoded protein is CASSLVGQYGYTF.

V usage is TRBV29-1 and J usage is TRBJ1-4, with D possibly matching TRBD1 (5 bases). V was shortened by 7 bases and J by 5 bases, with 14 bases between the two germline ends. The CDR3 extends over 13 amino acids. CDR1 is SQVTM and CDR2 is ANQGSEA in the germline V gene. In DNA, the CDR3 is TGCAGCGGTGCAGGGCCGAGGAATGAAAAACTGTTTTTT. Its protein product is CSGAGPRNEKLFF.

The chain recombines TRBV9 with TRBJ2-7, with 9 bases identical to TRBD2. This CDR3 contains 14 residues. Germline lookup yields CDR1 SGDLS and CDR2 YYNGEE. V trimming: 3 bases; J trimming: 3 bases; junction bases outside the gene matches: 4. The CDR3 DNA sequence: TGTGCCAGCAGCGCGCGGGGGGGCCACTACGAGCAGTACTTC. It encodes CASSARGGHYEQYF.

The chain recombines TRBV6-6 with TRBJ2-2; 8 positions agree with TRBD2. The CDR3 covers 15 residues. Germline V gene data show CDR1 as MNHNY and CDR2 as SVGAGI (reference sequence). Germline trimming cut 8 bases from V and 7 bases from J; bases unmatched to any gene: 12. The CDR3 here is CASSPSGRAGGELFF. CDR3 coding DNA: TGTGCCAGCTCTCCCTCCGGGAGGGCGGGCGGGGAGCTGTTTTTT.